These 17 T cell receptor beta chains were all obtained from the same sample, sequenced in a study of T cell responses to AZD1222 COVID-19 vaccine. The table came from immunoSEQ multiplex PCR; TCRdb's copy has only in-frame clones and leaves some out. Of approximately 140,000 clones in the sample, roughly 92% were seen once. Sequencing used peripheral blood, obtained 28 days after the second AZD1222 dose. Receptors were obtained from an adult who received the AZD1222 COVID-19 vaccine.

V and J are TRBV7-2 and TRBJ1-4, with D unresolved. Germline V gives CDR1 SGHTA, CDR2 FQGNSA. The CDR3 covers 11 residues. The V end was cut by 3 bases, the J end by 7 bases, with 3 bases between. CDR3 amino acids: CASSFGEKLFF. The CDR3 nucleotides are TGTGCCAGCAGCTTCGGTGAAAAACTGTTTTTT.

The V gene is TRBV5-8, the J gene TRBJ1-1; D gene uncertain. Germline V lookup: CDR1 SGHTS, CDR2 YDEGEE. V shed 0 bases and J shed 10 bases, with 10 bases lying between them. This CDR3 comprises 12 residues. The CDR3 here is CASSLGSAGAFF. CDR3 coding DNA: TGTGCCAGCAGCTTGGGTTCAGCAGGAGCTTTCTTT.

The gene calls are TRBV6-6 and TRBJ1-3; the D is unclear. Germline CDR1 and CDR2: MNHNY and SVGAGI (reference sequence). V gave up 6 bases and J gave up 0 bases, with 9 bases separating them. The CDR3 contains 14 residues. CDR3 region: CASRYISSGNTIYF. The CDR3 DNA reads TGTGCCAGCAGGTATATAAGCTCTGGAAACACCATATATTTT.

The chain employs TRBV6-2 or TRBV6-3 and TRBJ2-7, with a tentative D call TRBD1 (5 bases). The germline V gene encodes CDR1 MNHEY and CDR2 SVGEGT. V dropped 2 bases and J dropped 1 base, with 9 bases sitting between them. This CDR3 is built from 14 residues. CDR3: CASSYGAESYEQYF. The DNA for the CDR3 is TGTGCCAGCAGTTACGGGGCAGAGTCCTACGAGCAGTACTTC.

The CDR3 spells CASSTFRQNTGELFF. DNA for the CDR3: TGTGCCAGTAGTACATTCCGCCAGAACACCGGGGAGCTGTTTTTT. The chain has TRBV19 and TRBJ2-2; no reliable D call. CDR3 size: 15 residues. Deletions cut 4 bases from V and 1 base from J, with 10 bases between. Germline V gene sequence: CDR1 LNHDA, CDR2 SQIVND (reference sequence).

This sequence joins TRBV19 and TRBJ1-3, with D unresolved. V was clipped by 3 bases and J by 2 bases, with 8 bases between them. This CDR3 region has 14 residues. Germline values: CDR1 LNHDA, CDR2 SQIVND (reference sequence). The CDR3 loop is CASSIVNTGNTIYF. In nucleotides, the CDR3 is TGTGCCAGTAGTATCGTAAACACTGGAAACACCATATATTTT.

Here the CDR3 DNA reads TGTGCCAGCAGCTTCCGGGACAGGGTGGGGGCCACTGAAGCTTTCTTT. It yields the protein CASSFRDRVGATEAFF. V usage is TRBV5-5 and J usage is TRBJ1-1; 9 nucleotides align to TRBD1. V was pared by 2 bases and J by 4 bases, with 9 bases of the junction left unmatched. The CDR3 is 16 residues long. Germline V CDR1 and CDR2: SGHKS, YYEKEE (reference sequence). The full variable domain, its missing parts supplied by reference TRBV5-5 and TRBJ1-1, is DAGVTQSPTHLIKTRGQQVTLRCSPISGHKSVSWYQQVLGQGPQFIFQYYEKEERGRGNFPDRFSARQFPNYSSELNVNALLLGDSALYLCASSFRDRVGATEAFFGQGTRLTVV.

The rearrangement joins TRBV6-2 or TRBV6-3 to TRBJ2-7, with a possible D match to TRBD1 (6 bases). The V and J ends lost 5 bases and 2 bases respectively, with 16 bases between them. Germline CDR1 reads MNHEY; CDR2 reads SVGEGT. The CDR3 spans 15 residues. CDR3 coding DNA: TGTGCCAGCAGTCAAACAGGGTTTGGCGCCTACGAGCAGTACTTC. Residues: CASSQTGFGAYEQYF.

The table lists this clone with a count of one. The CDR3 loop reads CASSTAGTARSPLHF. For the CDR3, the DNA is TGTGCCAGCAGTACTGCGGGGACGGCGAGGTCACCCCTCCACTTT. V is TRBV5-6 and J is TRBJ1-6, with D perhaps matching TRBD1 (5 bases). CDR1 is SGHDT, CDR2 YYEEEE, per germline. Trimming took off 5 bases at V and 10 bases at J, with 19 bases between the two ends. The CDR3 totals 15 residues.

V and J are TRBV5-1 and TRBJ1-3; TRBD1 matches 8 bases. Trimming at V came to 0 bases and at J to 4 bases, leaving 9 bases not matched to a gene. Germline V gives CDR1 SGHRS, CDR2 YFSETQ. There are 17 residues in the CDR3. CDR3 amino acids: CASSLERQGKVGNTIYF. The DNA of the CDR3 is TGCGCCAGCAGCTTGGAAAGACAGGGGAAGGTCGGAAACACCATATATTTT.

The chain recombines TRBV12-3 or TRBV12-4 with TRBJ2-7; D is unresolved. The CDR3 covers 12 residues. Trimming cost V 3 bases and J 2 bases, with 5 bases left between them. The CDR3 DNA is TGTGCCAGCAGTTTTGGGGCCTACGAGCAGTACTTC. Its translation: CASSFGAYEQYF.

The J gene is TRBJ2-1, the V gene TRBV18; 8 bases are shared with TRBD2. Germline CDR1 KGHSH, CDR2 LQKENI. After removal of 6 bases from V and 7 bases from J, the junction contained 17 bases not matched to a gene. This CDR3 comprises 17 residues. CDR3 coding DNA: TGTGCCAGCTCGCCCTCGTCCGGGGGGGGATCGCGGAATGAGCAGTTCTTC. This translates into CASSPSSGGGSRNEQFF. Based on the CDR3 plus reference TRBV18 and TRBJ2-1, the full variable domain is NAGVMQNPRHLVRRRGQEARLRCSPMKGHSHVYWYRQLPEEGLKFMVYLQKENIIDESGMPKERFSAEFPKEGPSILRIQQVVRGDSAAYFCASSPSSGGGSRNEQFFGPGTRLTVL.

The J gene is TRBJ2-5, the V gene TRBV24-1; TRBD1 is a possible D gene (6 bases). Germline assignment: CDR1 KGHDR and CDR2 SFDVKD. This CDR3 is 13 amino acids long. V shed 9 bases and J shed 3 bases, with 13 bases lying between them. The CDR3 region is CATRGGVEETQYF. CDR3 DNA: TGTGCCACCCGAGGGGGAGTTGAAGAGACCCAGTACTTC.

This chain connects TRBV7-2 to TRBJ2-7, with 9 bases lining up with TRBD2. Germline CDR1 is SGHTA and CDR2 is FQGNSA. The junction had 14 bases not matched to a gene; V was cut back by 4 bases and J by 7 bases. The CDR3 runs to 16 residues. CDR3 region: CASSSPTSGSQREQYF. CDR3 nucleotides: TGTGCCAGCAGCTCACCGACTAGCGGTTCCCAGAGGGAGCAGTACTTC.

As concerns this clone: At one boundary the junction diverges from the germline segment, which might be a read error. The genes are TRBV7-2 and TRBJ2-3; TRBD2 might be the D (6 bases). Per the germline V gene, CDR1 is SGHTA and CDR2 is FQGNSA. The CDR3 runs 19 residues. The CDR3 sequence: CASNLHYEGEVQDADTQYF. The DNA for the CDR3 is TGTGCCAGCAACTTACACTATGAAGGGGAGGTACAGGATGCAGATACGCAGTATTTT.

The V gene is TRBV24-1, the J gene TRBJ2-5; 11 nucleotides line up with TRBD1. With 4 bases clipped from V and 4 bases from J, the junction kept 4 bases outside the gene matches. Germline values: CDR1 KGHDR, CDR2 SFDVKD. There are 15 residues in the CDR3. The CDR3 nucleotides are TGTGCCACCAGTGACCCCGGACAGGGGGCAGAGACCCAGTACTTC. It translates to CATSDPGQGAETQYF.

The rearrangement links TRBV2 to TRBJ1-1; 9 nucleotides align to TRBD1. With V trimmed by 5 bases and J by 1 base, 5 bases remained unmatched. The CDR3 covers 15 residues. Germline V gene lookup returns CDR1 SNHLY and CDR2 FYNNEI. CDR3 sequence: CASSLQGAKNTEAFF. In nucleotides, the CDR3 is TGTGCCAGCAGTTTACAGGGGGCAAAGAACACTGAAGCTTTCTTT.